This T cell receptor beta chain was observed in a study of cytomegalovirus exposure and HLA in healthy donors. Findings and limits, study-wide: Most TCR sequences were uncommon, yet certain public TCRs appeared in many donors.

The germline gives CDR1 MDHEN, CDR2 SYDVKM. V shed 2 bases, J shed 3 bases, and the junction held 4 bases outside the gene matches. The CDR3 consists of 17 residues. The protocol was immunoSEQ multiplex PCR, while the TCRdb copy is restricted to in-frame clones and leaves out a portion. The sample holds 200,000 or so clones, over 80% seen once. As for this clone: Its antigen is as yet unknown.

The sequenced sample was PBMCs. The chain uses TRBV28 and TRBJ2-1; TRBD2 matches at 13 bases. The source is a woman in her late teens or twenties in good health and CMV-seronegative. The chain's CDR3 is CASSLPRTSGSYNEQFF. DNA of the CDR3: TGTGCCAGCAGTTTACCGAGGACTAGCGGGAGCTACAATGAGCAGTTCTTC.